This T cell receptor (beta chain) appears in the sequencing data of a study of T cells in Graves' hyperthyroidism and ophthalmopathy. The germline V gene encodes CDR1 KGHSH and CDR2 LQKENI. Trimming pared 1 base from V and 5 bases from J, leaving 12 bases between. This CDR3 region has 15 residues. RNA transcripts were the template for amplifying TCR beta CDR3 regions. HTBI primers were used for first-round RT-PCR of the TCR CDR3. TCRdb redid the calling of the multiplex PCR reads with MiXCR, one entry per CDR3 protein. The repertoire includes a few hundred thousand distinct CDR3 sequences, 13% to 15% of them detected once, and around 14% sits in the top ten.

The rearrangement joins TRBV18 to TRBJ1-5; the D gene is possibly TRBD1 (5 bases). The sequencing input was blood. The clonotype originates from a woman aged 40 to 50 with Graves' hyperthyroidism. The CDR3: CASSPQAGRDQPQHF. CDR3 DNA sequence: TGTGCCAGCTCACCACAGGCAGGGAGAGATCAGCCCCAGCATTTT. The variable domain in full, with the rest retrieved from reference TRBV18 and TRBJ1-5, is NAGVMQNPRHLVRRRGQEARLRCSPMKGHSHVYWYRQLPEEGLKFMVYLQKENIIDESGMPKERFSAEFPKEGPSILRIQQVVRGDSAAYFCASSPQAGRDQPQHFGDGTRLSIL.